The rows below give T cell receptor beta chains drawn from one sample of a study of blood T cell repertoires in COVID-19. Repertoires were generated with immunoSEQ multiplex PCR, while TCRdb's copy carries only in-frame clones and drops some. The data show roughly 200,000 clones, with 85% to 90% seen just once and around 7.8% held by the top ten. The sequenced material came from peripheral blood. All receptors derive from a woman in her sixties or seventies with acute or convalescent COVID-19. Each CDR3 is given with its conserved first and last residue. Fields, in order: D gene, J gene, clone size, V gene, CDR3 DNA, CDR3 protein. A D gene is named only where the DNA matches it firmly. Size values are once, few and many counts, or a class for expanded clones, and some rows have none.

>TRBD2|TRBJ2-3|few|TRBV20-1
TGCAGTGCTAGTGGAGGCGGGAGGCCAGATACGCAGTATTTT
CSASGGGRPDTQYF
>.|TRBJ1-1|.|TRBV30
TGTGCCTGGAGTGGGTCCCAGGCCATGGCTGAAGCTTTCTTT
CAWSGSQAMAEAFF
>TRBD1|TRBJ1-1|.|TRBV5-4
TGTGCCAGCAGCTTGCCGTCAGGGGGATATAACACTGAAGCTTTCTTT
CASSLPSGGYNTEAFF
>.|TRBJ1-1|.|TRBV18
TGTGCCAGCTCACCTGGCAGGGGAGCGTTGAACACTGAAGCTTTCTTT
CASSPGRGALNTEAFF
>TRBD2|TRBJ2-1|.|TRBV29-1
TGCAGCGTTGCAAACGGGGCGGGAGGGCGCAATGAGCAGTTCTTC
CSVANGAGGRNEQFF
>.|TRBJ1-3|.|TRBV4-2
TGTGCCAGCAGCCTGGAGGACTCTGGAAACACCATATATTTT
CASSLEDSGNTIYF
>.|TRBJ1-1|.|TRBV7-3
TGTGCCAGCAGCCCCGGGTTCGGCAGTGGGTTGACTGAAGCTTTCTTT
CASSPGFGSGLTEAFF
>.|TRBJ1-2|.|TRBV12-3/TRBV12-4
TGTGCCAGCAGTTTAATCAGGAACTATGGCTACACCTTC
CASSLIRNYGYTF
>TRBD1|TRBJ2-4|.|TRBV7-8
TGTGCCAGCAGCTTAGCCCCGACAGGGGTCCAAAACATTCAGTACTTC
CASSLAPTGVQNIQYF
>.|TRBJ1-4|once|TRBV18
TGTGCCAGCTCGCCCAGACAGCCAGTTGAAAAACTGTTTTTT
CASSPRQPVEKLFF
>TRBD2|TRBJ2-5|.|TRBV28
TGTGCCAGCAGTTGGCCGCGGGAGGGCCAAGGGGAGACCCAGTACTTC
CASSWPREGQGETQYF
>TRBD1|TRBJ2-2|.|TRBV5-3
TGTGCCAGAAGCAAGGACAGGGGGGCAACCGGGGAGCTGTTTTTT
CARSKDRGATGELFF
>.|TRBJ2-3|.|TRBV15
TGTGCCACCAGCCCTAGACTAAACACAGATACGCAGTATTTT
CATSPRLNTDTQYF